This TCR beta chain was recovered during a study of blood T cell repertoires in COVID-19. The germline V gene has CDR1 LGHDT and CDR2 YNNKEL (reference sequence). The length of the CDR3 is 13 residues. Trimming removed 6 bases from V and 6 bases from J, with 14 bases in between. Study members were between about 18 and 100 years old and lived in over 20 US regions. Participants' own reports of clinical history determined their cohort assignment. Original analysis: Amplified reference gene primers provided the basis for estimating nucleated cell counts. The table came from immunoSEQ multiplex PCR; TCRdb's copy has only in-frame clones and leaves some out. That table is the source of V, J and clone size, and D and trimming were worked out from the DNA. The sample lists about 210,000 clones, 75% to 85% seen once, with approximately 8.7% in the top ten.

Input material: PBMCs or T cells enriched from blood (not recorded which). The sequence derives from a man between 40 and 49 years old who had recovered from COVID-19. The chain links TRBV3-1 (or the pseudogene TRBV3-2) to TRBJ1-2; D is undetermined. The DNA for the CDR3 is TGTGCCAGCAGTCCAGGAAACGAAAATGGCTACACCTTC. Translating gives CASSPGNENGYTF.